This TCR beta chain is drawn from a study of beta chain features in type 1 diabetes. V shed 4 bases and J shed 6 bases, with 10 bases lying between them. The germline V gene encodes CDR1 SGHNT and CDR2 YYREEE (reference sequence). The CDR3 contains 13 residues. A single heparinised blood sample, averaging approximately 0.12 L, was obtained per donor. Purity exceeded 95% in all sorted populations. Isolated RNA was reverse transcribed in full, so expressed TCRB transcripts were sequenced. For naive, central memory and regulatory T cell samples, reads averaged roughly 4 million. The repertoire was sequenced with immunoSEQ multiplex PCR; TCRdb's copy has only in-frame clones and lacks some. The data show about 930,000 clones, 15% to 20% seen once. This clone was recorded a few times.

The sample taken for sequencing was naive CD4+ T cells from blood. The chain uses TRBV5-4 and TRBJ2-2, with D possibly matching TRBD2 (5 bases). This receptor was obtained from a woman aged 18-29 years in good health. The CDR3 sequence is CASSDTRAGELFF. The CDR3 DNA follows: TGTGCCAGCAGCGACACTAGGGCCGGGGAGCTGTTTTTT.